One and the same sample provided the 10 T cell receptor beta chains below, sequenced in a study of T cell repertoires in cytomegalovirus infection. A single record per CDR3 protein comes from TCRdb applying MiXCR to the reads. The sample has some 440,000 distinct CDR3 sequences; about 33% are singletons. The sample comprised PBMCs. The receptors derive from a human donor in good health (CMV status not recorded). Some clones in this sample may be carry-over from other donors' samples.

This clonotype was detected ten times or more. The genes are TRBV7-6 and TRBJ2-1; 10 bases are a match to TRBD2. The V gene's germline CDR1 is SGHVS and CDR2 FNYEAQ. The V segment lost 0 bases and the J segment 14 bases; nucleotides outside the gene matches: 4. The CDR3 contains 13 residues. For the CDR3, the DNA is TGTGCCAGCAGCTTAGCTGTTAGCGGGGGGAAGTTCTTC. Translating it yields CASSLAVSGGKFF. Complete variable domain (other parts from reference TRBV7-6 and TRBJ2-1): GAGVSQSPRYKVTKRGQDVALRCDPISGHVSLYWYRQALGQGPEFLTYFNYEAQQDKSGLPNDRFSAERPEGSISTLTIQRTEQRDSAMYRCASSLAVSGGKFFGPGTRLTVL.

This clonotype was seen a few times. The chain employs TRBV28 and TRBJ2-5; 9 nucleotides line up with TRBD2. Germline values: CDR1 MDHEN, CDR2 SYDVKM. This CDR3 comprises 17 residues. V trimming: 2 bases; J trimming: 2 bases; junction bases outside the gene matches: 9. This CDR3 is CASSLRILAGHQETQYF. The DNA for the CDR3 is TGTGCCAGCAGTTTAAGGATCCTAGCGGGACATCAAGAGACCCAGTACTTC.

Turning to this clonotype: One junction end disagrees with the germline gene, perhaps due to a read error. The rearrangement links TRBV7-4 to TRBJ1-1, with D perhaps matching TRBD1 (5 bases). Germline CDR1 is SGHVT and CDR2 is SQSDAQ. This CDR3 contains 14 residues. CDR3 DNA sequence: TGTGCCAGCACCCCCACGGGGGGGTACACTGAAGATTTCTTT. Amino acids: CASTPTGGYTEDFF.

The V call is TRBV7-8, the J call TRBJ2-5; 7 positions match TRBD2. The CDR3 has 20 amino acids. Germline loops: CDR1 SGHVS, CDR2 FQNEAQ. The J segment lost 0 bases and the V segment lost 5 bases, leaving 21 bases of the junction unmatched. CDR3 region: CASSHRQRGPLLEHQETQYF. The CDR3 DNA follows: TGTGCCAGCAGCCACCGACAGCGGGGCCCCCTCTTGGAACACCAAGAGACCCAGTACTTC. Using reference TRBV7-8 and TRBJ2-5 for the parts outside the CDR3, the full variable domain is GAGVSQSPRYKVAKRGQDVALRCDPISGHVSLFWYQQALGQGPEFLTYFQNEAQLDKSGLPSDRFFAERPEGSVSTLKIQRTQQEDSAVYLCASSHRQRGPLLEHQETQYFGPGTRLLVL.

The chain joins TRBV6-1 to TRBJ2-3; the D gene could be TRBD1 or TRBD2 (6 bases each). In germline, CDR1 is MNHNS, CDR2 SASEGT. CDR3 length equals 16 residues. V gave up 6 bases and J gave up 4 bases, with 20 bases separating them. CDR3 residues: CASRATFGGRADTQYF. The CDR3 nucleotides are TGTGCCAGCAGGGCTACGTTCGGGGGCCGGGCAGATACGCAGTATTTT.

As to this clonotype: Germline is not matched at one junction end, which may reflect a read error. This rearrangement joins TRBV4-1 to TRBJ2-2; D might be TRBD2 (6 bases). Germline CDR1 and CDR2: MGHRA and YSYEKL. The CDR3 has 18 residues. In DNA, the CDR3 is TGTGCCAGCAGCCCAGATCTTTTTTCGGGGGTGAACACCGGGGAGCTGTTTTTT. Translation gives CASSPDLFSGVNTGELFF.

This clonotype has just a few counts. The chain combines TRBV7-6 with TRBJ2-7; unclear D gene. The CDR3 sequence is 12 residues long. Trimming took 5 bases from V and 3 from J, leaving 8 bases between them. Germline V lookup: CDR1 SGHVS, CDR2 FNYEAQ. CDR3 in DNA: TGTGCCAGCAGCGGTGAAAACTACGAGCAGTACTTC. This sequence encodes CASSGENYEQYF.

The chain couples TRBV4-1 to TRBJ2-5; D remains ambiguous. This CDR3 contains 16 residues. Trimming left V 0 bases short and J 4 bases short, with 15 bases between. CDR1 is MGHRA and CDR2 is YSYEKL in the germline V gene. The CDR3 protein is CASSQDPGSSRETQYF. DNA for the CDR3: TGCGCCAGCAGCCAAGATCCCGGCAGCAGTAGAGAGACCCAGTACTTC.

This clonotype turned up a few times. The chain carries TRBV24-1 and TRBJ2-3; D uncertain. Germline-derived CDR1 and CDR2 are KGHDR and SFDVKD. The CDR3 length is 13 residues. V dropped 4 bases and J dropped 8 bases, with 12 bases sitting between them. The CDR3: CATSDYSTSTQYF. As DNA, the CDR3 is TGTGCCACCAGTGACTATTCCACGAGTACGCAGTATTTT.

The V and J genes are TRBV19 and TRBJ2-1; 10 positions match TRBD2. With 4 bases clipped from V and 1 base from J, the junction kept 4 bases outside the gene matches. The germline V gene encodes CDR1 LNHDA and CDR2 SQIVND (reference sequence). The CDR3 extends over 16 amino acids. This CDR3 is CASSTLAGVSYNEQFF. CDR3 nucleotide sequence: TGTGCCAGTAGTACCCTAGCGGGGGTATCCTACAATGAGCAGTTCTTC.